These T cell receptor beta chains were read from a single sample in a study of identical twins. TCRdb itself ran the 5' RACE reads through MiXCR, one entry per CDR3 protein. This table holds about 100,000 distinct CDR3 sequences, 4.5% to 6.5% found once. Sequenced material: memory T cells sorted from blood. The receptors were gathered from a woman aged 45-65 years in good health. CDR3s leave out the opening cysteine and the closing phenylalanine or tryptophan. Fields, in order: CDR3 protein, clone size, J gene, V gene. A row's size may be missing; if present it is once, few, many or a size class.

CDR3: ASKWEGADTEAF
size: many
J: TRBJ1-1
V: TRBV27

CDR3: ASRLGTGGNQPQH
size: -
J: TRBJ1-5
V: TRBV2

CDR3: ASSQDRQGIYGYT
size: -
J: TRBJ1-2
V: TRBV4-1

CDR3: ASSQGTARSYGYT
size: few
J: TRBJ1-2
V: TRBV7-9

CDR3: ASSLISSGTEAF
size: -
J: TRBJ1-1
V: TRBV7-6

CDR3: ASSLVTIGSSEAF
size: -
J: TRBJ1-1
V: TRBV7-6

CDR3: ASSLYGAGELF
size: -
J: TRBJ2-2
V: TRBV12-3/TRBV12-4

CDR3: ASSGGRNYNEQF
size: many
J: TRBJ2-1
V: TRBV5-1

CDR3: ASSPRDRAYEQY
size: -
J: TRBJ2-7
V: TRBV5-5

CDR3: ASSRASNQPQH
size: -
J: TRBJ1-5
V: TRBV9

CDR3: ASSYRTGGTDTQY
size: many
J: TRBJ2-3
V: TRBV5-6

CDR3: ATSRGREVGYEQY
size: many
J: TRBJ2-7
V: TRBV15

CDR3: ASSFTGGSNTGELF
size: many
J: TRBJ2-2
V: TRBV14

CDR3: SARERLAESTDTQY
size: -
J: TRBJ2-3
V: TRBV20-1

CDR3: SARDVQGGGYT
size: many
J: TRBJ1-2
V: TRBV20-1

CDR3: ASSKTSGNEQF
size: many
J: TRBJ2-1
V: TRBV5-1

CDR3: SASDREGGYNEQF
size: -
J: TRBJ2-1
V: TRBV20-1

CDR3: ASQGQSLGHNEQF
size: many
J: TRBJ2-1
V: TRBV12-3/TRBV12-4

CDR3: ASSWGPKREGRRNEQF
size: many
J: TRBJ2-1
V: TRBV7-6

CDR3: ASSLNEQY
size: many
J: TRBJ2-7
V: TRBV12-3/TRBV12-4

CDR3: ATSLDSTDTQY
size: many
J: TRBJ2-3
V: TRBV12-3/TRBV12-4

CDR3: ASRTRGNWETQY
size: many
J: TRBJ2-5
V: TRBV7-8

CDR3: ASSWRPGGNYGYT
size: many
J: TRBJ1-2
V: TRBV7-6

CDR3: SARGSFGEQY
size: many
J: TRBJ2-7
V: TRBV20-1

CDR3: ASSLGTSGSGANEQF
size: many
J: TRBJ2-1
V: TRBV7-9

CDR3: ASSSDGAAAETQY
size: few
J: TRBJ2-5
V: TRBV7-8

CDR3: ASSLAGETESQF
size: -
J: TRBJ2-1
V: TRBV11-3

CDR3: ASGDLASFSNEQF
size: many
J: TRBJ2-1
V: TRBV5-1

CDR3: ASRVTPLTYEQY
size: -
J: TRBJ2-7
V: TRBV2

CDR3: ASSLSEAGNYGYT
size: few
J: TRBJ1-2
V: TRBV5-6

CDR3: SARRAGQGQGYT
size: few
J: TRBJ1-2
V: TRBV20-1

CDR3: ASSGHIRGETQY
size: few
J: TRBJ2-5
V: TRBV6-5

CDR3: SVEENRAAF
size: many
J: TRBJ1-1
V: TRBV29-1

CDR3: ASSTGLNYEQY
size: few
J: TRBJ2-7
V: TRBV6-5

CDR3: ASSLALAGDRTDTQY
size: many
J: TRBJ2-3
V: TRBV12-3/TRBV12-4

CDR3: AIRGQVQETQY
size: -
J: TRBJ2-5
V: TRBV10-3

CDR3: ASSLAHRDTQY
size: many
J: TRBJ2-3
V: TRBV11-2

CDR3: ASSLIAGETQY
size: many
J: TRBJ2-5
V: TRBV7-2

CDR3: ASSLGTRNDEQF
size: -
J: TRBJ2-1
V: TRBV7-3

CDR3: ASSFSSGLGY
size: many
J: TRBJ2-3
V: TRBV7-2

CDR3: SAWKGRADEQF
size: many
J: TRBJ2-1
V: TRBV20-1

CDR3: ASSNRDSWSPLH
size: many
J: TRBJ1-6
V: TRBV19

CDR3: ASREGRTGTDTQY
size: many
J: TRBJ2-3
V: TRBV5-1

CDR3: ASRYTPGVGYNEQF
size: many
J: TRBJ2-1
V: TRBV5-1

CDR3: ASSHGTDTYEQY
size: -
J: TRBJ2-7
V: TRBV23-1

CDR3: ASSLPSGGYNEQF
size: many
J: TRBJ2-1
V: TRBV5-1

CDR3: ASSSGGVRDTQY
size: many
J: TRBJ2-3
V: TRBV7-8

CDR3: ASSLKAGTSGRGNEQF
size: many
J: TRBJ2-1
V: TRBV13

CDR3: ATSESTDTQY
size: many
J: TRBJ2-3
V: TRBV24-1